This is a list of T cell receptor beta chains from one sample in a study of human T cells and chemical hapten exposure. TCRdb passed the RACE reads through MiXCR, listing each CDR3 protein once. Of roughly 34,000 distinct CDR3 sequences listed, about 6.3% are singletons. This material consisted of whole blood, taken in connection with sensitization to the hapten diphenylcyclopropenone (DPC). The receptor source for this set is a woman aged 25 to 39 with alopecia areata. Some clones in this sample may be carry-over from other donors' samples. The CDR3 runs from the conserved cysteine through the conserved F or W. D genes are given only for firm matches. The size field is filled for only some rows; it gives once, few, many or a size class.

many	TRBJ2-6	TRBV6-5	NA	CASSLAGSSGANVLTF	TGTGCCAGCAGTTTGGCCGGGTCCTCTGGGGCCAACGTCCTGACTTTC
once	TRBJ1-2	TRBV7-2	NA	CASSLAAQADYTF	TGTGCCAGCAGCTTAGCAGCCCAGGCTGACTACACCTTC
many	TRBJ2-5	TRBV7-2	TRBD2	CASSFSGRPRETQYF	TGTGCCAGCAGCTTTAGCGGGCGCCCCCGGGAGACCCAGTACTTC
NA	TRBJ1-1	TRBV5-4	TRBD1	CASSPNRQGSMTTEAFF	TGTGCCAGCAGCCCTAACCGACAGGGATCTATGACCACTGAAGCTTTCTTT
many	TRBJ2-6	TRBV24-1	TRBD1	CATSVADRADNVLTF	TGTGCCACCAGTGTCGCGGACAGGGCAGACAACGTCCTGACTTTC
many	TRBJ1-4	TRBV15	TRBD1	CATSHTGTGQEKLFF	TGTGCCACCAGCCATACCGGGACAGGACAAGAAAAACTGTTTTTT
NA	TRBJ2-5	TRBV5-4	NA	CASSPPGTPETQYF	TGTGCCAGCAGCCCTCCTGGGACCCCGGAGACCCAGTACTTC
NA	TRBJ1-5	TRBV6-5	NA	CASSSSDSQHQPQHF	TGTGCCAGCAGTTCCTCGGACAGCCAGCATCAGCCCCAGCATTTT
few	TRBJ2-4	TRBV4-3	TRBD2	CASSPDIPGGPLAKNIQYF	TGCGCCAGCAGCCCCGATATACCGGGGGGGCCTCTAGCCAAAAACATTCAGTACTTC
many	TRBJ1-4	TRBV7-9	NA	CASSFSPVSTNEKLFF	TGTGCCAGCAGCTTCTCCCCTGTTTCAACTAATGAAAAACTGTTTTTT
many	TRBJ1-1	TRBV3-1	NA	CASSQGDPNTEAFF	TGTGCCAGCAGCCAAGGAGACCCCAACACTGAAGCTTTCTTT
NA	TRBJ2-3	TRBV19	NA	CASSGADTQYF	TGTGCCAGTAGTGGCGCAGATACGCAGTATTTT
many	TRBJ2-1	TRBV9	TRBD2	CASSGFSGGKYEQFF	TGTGCCAGCAGCGGGTTTAGCGGGGGGAAGTATGAGCAGTTCTTC
NA	TRBJ2-5	TRBV18	NA	CASSPQGRQETQYF	TGTGCCAGCTCACCACAGGGGAGGCAAGAGACCCAGTACTTC
NA	TRBJ1-1	TRBV7-7	NA	CASSFSSNTEAFF	TGTGCCAGCAGCTTTTCATCAAACACTGAAGCTTTCTTT
many	TRBJ1-1	TRBV4-2	NA	CASSLDRNTEAFF	TGTGCCAGCAGTTTGGACAGGAACACTGAAGCTTTCTTT
medium-sized	TRBJ2-1	TRBV24-1	TRBD2	CATSDLLAGGRNEQFF	TGTGCCACCAGTGATTTACTAGCGGGGGGGCGGAATGAGCAGTTCTTC